This TCR beta chain was obtained from a study of metastatic and nonmetastatic thyroid tumors (dated by TCRdb to about 2020). Regarding the research as a whole: Repertoires were compared across peripheral blood and tumor or nodule tissue samples from malignant and benign thyroid patients.

Before undergoing thyroid surgery, none of the patients had been given any kind of treatment. The study retrospectively analysed patient clinical samples collected from about 2012 to 2019 using T-cell receptor beta sequencing. Library construction relied on PCR. The run used an Illumina HiSeq 4000. The TCR beta-chain CDR3 region of each patient was profiled by high-throughput sequencing. On the study's bioinformatics: CDR3 differences across clinicopathological groups were used to build a classifier for discriminating distant-metastatic papillary thyroid cancer patients. Repertoire diversity was assessed with the Shannon index, and tumor-blood repertoire similarity with the Morisita-Horn index. The public sequencing data were trimmed at Q25 with fastp and processed into clonotypes with MiXCR by TCRdb, which kept only in-frame beta chains. TCRdb's processing, not the authors', yielded these V and J calls. This sample has roughly 34,000 clones in its table, and around 16% of those were observed once. Of the sample, under 20% falls within the top ten clones.

This clone was detected ten times or more. There is no known antigen for this receptor. No quality values exist for individual bases; no much larger clone is one base distant. Germline trimming: 3 bases from V, 7 bases from J; junction bases outside gene matches: 3. CDR1 and CDR2, per the germline V gene, are SNHLY and FYNNEI. The CDR3 holds 13 amino acids from the cysteine to the phenylalanine. The DNA shown is the 39-base CDR3, in frame from base 1. The study at large found these results: TCR beta diversity was reported as significantly higher in malignant tumors than in benign nodules, in both blood and tumor samples.

This sequence uses TRBV2 and TRBJ2-1; 7 bases in between match TRBD2. The receptor was isolated from a male donor with papillary thyroid cancer or a benign thyroid nodule (not recorded which). Some clones in this sample may be carry-over from other donors' samples. What was sequenced was blood. CDR3 reads: CASSEELANEQFF. At the DNA level, the sequence is TGTGCCAGCAGTGAGGAACTAGCGAATGAGCAGTTCTTC.